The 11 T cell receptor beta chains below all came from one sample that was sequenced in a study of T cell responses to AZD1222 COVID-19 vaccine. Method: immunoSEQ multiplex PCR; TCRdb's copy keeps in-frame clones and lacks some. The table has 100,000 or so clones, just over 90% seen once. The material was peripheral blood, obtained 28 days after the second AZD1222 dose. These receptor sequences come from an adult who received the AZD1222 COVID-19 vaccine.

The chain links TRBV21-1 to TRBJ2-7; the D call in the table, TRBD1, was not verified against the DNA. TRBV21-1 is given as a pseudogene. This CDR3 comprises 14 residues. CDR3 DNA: TGTGCCAGCAGCAAAGAACAGGGGGCGAACGAGCAGTACTTC. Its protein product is CASSKEQGANEQYF.

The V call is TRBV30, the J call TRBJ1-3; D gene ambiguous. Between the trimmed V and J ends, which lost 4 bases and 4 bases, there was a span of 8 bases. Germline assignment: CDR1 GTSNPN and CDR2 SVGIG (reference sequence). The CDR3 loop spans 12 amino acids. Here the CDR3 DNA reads TGTGCCTGGACAAGTTTAGGAAACACCATATATTTT. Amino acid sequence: CAWTSLGNTIYF.

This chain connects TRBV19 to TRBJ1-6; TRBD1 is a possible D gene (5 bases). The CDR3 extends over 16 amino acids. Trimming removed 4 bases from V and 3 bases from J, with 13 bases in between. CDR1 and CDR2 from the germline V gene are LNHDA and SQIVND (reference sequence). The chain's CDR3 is CASSTTGAVYNSPLHF. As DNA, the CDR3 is TGTGCCAGTAGTACCACCGGGGCCGTCTATAATTCACCCCTCCACTTT.

Written as DNA, the CDR3 is TGTGCCAGCAGCAAGGGACAATTTAACACTGAAGCTTTCTTT. Its translation: CASSKGQFNTEAFF. The chain employs TRBV11-2 and TRBJ1-1; the D gene is possibly TRBD1 (6 bases). With 5 bases removed from V and 2 bases from J, the gap between germline ends came to 12 bases. Germline CDR1 is SGHAT and CDR2 is FQNNGV. The CDR3 spans 14 residues. Using reference TRBV11-2 and TRBJ1-1 for the parts outside the CDR3, the full variable domain is EAGVAQSPRYKIIEKRQSVAFWCNPISGHATLYWYQQILGQGPKLLIQFQNNGVVDDSQLPKDRFSAERLKGVDSTLKIQPAKLEDSAVYLCASSKGQFNTEAFFGQGTRLTVV.

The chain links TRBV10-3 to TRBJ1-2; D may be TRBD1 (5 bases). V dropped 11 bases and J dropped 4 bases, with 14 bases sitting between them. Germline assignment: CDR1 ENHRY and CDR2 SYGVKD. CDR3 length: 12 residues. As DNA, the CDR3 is TGTGCCGTCGGAACGACAGCCTATGGCTACACCTTC. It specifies CAVGTTAYGYTF.

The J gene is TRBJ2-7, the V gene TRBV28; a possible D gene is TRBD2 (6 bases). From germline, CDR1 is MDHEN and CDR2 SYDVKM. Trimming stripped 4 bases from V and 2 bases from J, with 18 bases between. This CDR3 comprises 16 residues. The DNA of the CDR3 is TGTGCCAGCAGTTCCGGCCCGGGACTGGAGACCTACGAGCAGTACTTC. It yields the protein CASSSGPGLETYEQYF.

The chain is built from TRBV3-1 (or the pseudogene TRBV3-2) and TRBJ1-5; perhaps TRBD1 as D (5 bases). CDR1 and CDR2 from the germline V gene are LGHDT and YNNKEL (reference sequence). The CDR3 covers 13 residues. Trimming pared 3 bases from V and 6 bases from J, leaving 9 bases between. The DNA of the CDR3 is TGTGCCAGCAGCCATGGGGGAGGTCAGCCCCAGCATTTT. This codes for CASSHGGGQPQHF.

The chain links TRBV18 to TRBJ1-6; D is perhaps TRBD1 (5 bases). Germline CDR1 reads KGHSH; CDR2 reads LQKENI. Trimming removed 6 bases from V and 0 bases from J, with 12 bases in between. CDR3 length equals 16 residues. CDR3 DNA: TGTGCCAGCTCCTCCCGGGACCGCTCCTATAATTCACCCCTCCACTTT. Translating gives CASSSRDRSYNSPLHF.

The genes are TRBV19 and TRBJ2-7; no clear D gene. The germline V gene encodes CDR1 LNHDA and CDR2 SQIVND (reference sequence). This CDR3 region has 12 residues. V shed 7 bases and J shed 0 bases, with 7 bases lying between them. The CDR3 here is CASKGSSYEQYF. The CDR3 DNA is TGTGCCAGTAAGGGCAGCTCCTACGAGCAGTACTTC.

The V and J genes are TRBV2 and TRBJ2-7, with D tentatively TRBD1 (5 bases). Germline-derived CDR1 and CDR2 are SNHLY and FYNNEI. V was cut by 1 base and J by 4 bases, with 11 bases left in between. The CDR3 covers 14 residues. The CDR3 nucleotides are TGTGCCAGCAGTGAAGGGGGCGAGTCTTACGAGCAGTACTTC. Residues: CASSEGGESYEQYF. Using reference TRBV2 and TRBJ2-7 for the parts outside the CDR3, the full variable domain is EPEVTQTPSHQVTQMGQEVILRCVPISNHLYFYWYRQILGQKVEFLVSFYNNEISEKSEIFDDQFSVERPDGSNFTLKIRSTKLEDSAMYFCASSEGGESYEQYFGPGTRLTVT.

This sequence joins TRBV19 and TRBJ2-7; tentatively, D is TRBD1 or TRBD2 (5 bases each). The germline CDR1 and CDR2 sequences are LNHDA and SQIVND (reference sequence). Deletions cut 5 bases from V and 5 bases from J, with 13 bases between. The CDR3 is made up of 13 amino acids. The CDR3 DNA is TGTGCCAGTAGTGATCAGAGGGGACACGAGCAGTACTTC. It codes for CASSDQRGHEQYF.